A selection of T cell receptor beta chains follows, all from one sample in a study of vaccination effects on CD4 cells after COVID-19. Antigens for these TCRs are unknown. Only in-frame clones appear in the TCRdb table, and some are missing; sequencing was by immunoSEQ multiplex PCR. Here the sample spans 67,000 or so clones, roughly 78% being singletons. Source: CD4+ T cells from PBMCs cultured with HCoV-OC43 spike peptides, taken before COVID-19 vaccination. Receptors originate from a human donor who received a COVID-19 vaccine. Each CDR3 is given with its conserved first and last residue. D genes are given only for firm matches. Not all rows give a size; the values are once, few, many and, for expanded clones, a class.

DNA: TGCGCCAGCAGCGTGACAGGGGGTAGGAACACCGGGGAGCTGTTTTTT; CDR3: CASSVTGGRNTGELFF; size: .; D: TRBD1; J: TRBJ2-2; V: TRBV5-1
DNA: TGCGCCAGCAGCCAAGTAACAGGGGGTCTTAGGACCGGGGAGCTGTTTTTT; CDR3: CASSQVTGGLRTGELFF; size: .; D: TRBD1; J: TRBJ2-2; V: TRBV4-1
DNA: TGCGCCAGCAGCTTGGGGACAGGGGGTTCGAAAAACATTCAGTACTTC; CDR3: CASSLGTGGSKNIQYF; size: .; D: TRBD1; J: TRBJ2-4; V: TRBV5-1
DNA: TGTGCCAGCAGTTCTGTTCAAGAGACCCAGTACTTC; CDR3: CASSSVQETQYF; size: .; D: .; J: TRBJ2-5; V: TRBV28
DNA: TGCAGTGCTAGTAATTTCGGGGCGCGAGCTAACTATGGCTACACCTTC; CDR3: CSASNFGARANYGYTF; size: .; D: .; J: TRBJ1-2; V: TRBV20-1
DNA: TGTGCCAGCAGTAGAGGCCGGGAGGAAGAGACCCAGTACTTC; CDR3: CASSRGREEETQYF; size: .; D: TRBD2; J: TRBJ2-5; V: TRBV7-2
DNA: TGTGCCAGCAGTACCGGGACAGCACTCTATGGCTACACCTTC; CDR3: CASSTGTALYGYTF; size: few; D: TRBD1; J: TRBJ1-2; V: TRBV28
DNA: TGTGCCAGCTCACCGAGGGCGGCACTGAAGGAGACCCAGTACTTC; CDR3: CASSPRAALKETQYF; size: once; D: .; J: TRBJ2-5; V: TRBV18
DNA: TGTGCCAGCAGCTTTACTAGCGGGGTGGCTACAGATACGCAGTATTTT; CDR3: CASSFTSGVATDTQYF; size: .; D: TRBD2; J: TRBJ2-3; V: TRBV7-3
DNA: TGTGCCAGCAGCCAAGTTGGAGAAGTGGCAGATACGCAGTATTTT; CDR3: CASSQVGEVADTQYF; size: .; D: .; J: TRBJ2-3; V: TRBV4-2
DNA: TGTGCCAGCAGCTTTTTTGGCAGCAACTCTGGGGCCAACGTCCTGACTTTC; CDR3: CASSFFGSNSGANVLTF; size: once; D: .; J: TRBJ2-6; V: TRBV5-6
DNA: TGTGCCAGCTCACCATCCGGTTTCTCCTACAATGAGCAGTTCTTC; CDR3: CASSPSGFSYNEQFF; size: .; D: .; J: TRBJ2-1; V: TRBV18
DNA: TGTGCCAGCAGCTCCACAGGGACGGGCACTGAAGCTTTCTTT; CDR3: CASSSTGTGTEAFF; size: .; D: .; J: TRBJ1-1; V: TRBV11-3
DNA: TGTGCCAGCAGTGACAGGGGAGGAGCGAACACTGAAGCTTTCTTT; CDR3: CASSDRGGANTEAFF; size: .; D: .; J: TRBJ1-1; V: TRBV2
DNA: TGTGCCACAGACAGATTCGCGAACACCGGGGAGCTGTTTTTT; CDR3: CATDRFANTGELFF; size: .; D: .; J: TRBJ2-2; V: TRBV7-9
DNA: TGTGCCAGCAGTTTATTTAGGGAGAACACTGAAGCTTTCTTT; CDR3: CASSLFRENTEAFF; size: .; D: .; J: TRBJ1-1; V: TRBV28
DNA: TGTGCCAGCAGTCACGACAGGGGGAACACTGAAGCTTTCTTT; CDR3: CASSHDRGNTEAFF; size: once; D: TRBD1; J: TRBJ1-1; V: TRBV2
DNA: TGTGCCAGTAGGACGGGACAGGGACACAATCAGCCCCAGCATTTT; CDR3: CASRTGQGHNQPQHF; size: .; D: TRBD1; J: TRBJ1-5; V: TRBV19
DNA: TGTGCCAGTAGTATAGTGAGAGGATCCGAAGCTTTCTTT; CDR3: CASSIVRGSEAFF; size: .; D: .; J: TRBJ1-1; V: TRBV19
DNA: TGTGCCAGCAGCCCAGGGGTCGGAAACACCATATATTTT; CDR3: CASSPGVGNTIYF; size: .; D: .; J: TRBJ1-3; V: TRBV12-3/TRBV12-4
DNA: TGTGCCAGCTCGCCCGGGACCCAAGAGACCCAGTACTTC; CDR3: CASSPGTQETQYF; size: .; D: .; J: TRBJ2-5; V: TRBV18
DNA: TGTGCCAGCAGCTTGGACGGACCGTACACTGAAGCTTTCTTT; CDR3: CASSLDGPYTEAFF; size: once; D: .; J: TRBJ1-1; V: TRBV7-9
DNA: TGTGCCTGGCGCCGGGACATCCGGTGGGCCCAGTACTTC; CDR3: CAWRRDIRWAQYF; size: .; D: .; J: TRBJ2-5; V: TRBV30
DNA: TGCGCCAGCAGCTTGGGGGACAGGGATTACAATGAGCAGTTCTTC; CDR3: CASSLGDRDYNEQFF; size: few; D: TRBD1; J: TRBJ2-1; V: TRBV5-1
DNA: TGTGCCAGCAGCCATGCCCCCAGGGATAAGAGTTACACCTTC; CDR3: CASSHAPRDKSYTF; size: few; D: .; J: TRBJ1-2; V: TRBV3-1/TRBV3-2
DNA: TGTGCCTTACGGGGCGAGATGGCCGGTGCGCAGTATTTT; CDR3: CALRGEMAGAQYF; size: .; D: .; J: TRBJ2-3; V: TRBV30
DNA: TGCGCCAGCAGCGATGGGACAGGGCTTGCCTACACCTTC; CDR3: CASSDGTGLAYTF; size: .; D: TRBD1; J: TRBJ1-2; V: TRBV5-1
DNA: TGTGCCACCAGTGATTTGGACAGCAGCTCCTACAATGAGCAGTTCTTC; CDR3: CATSDLDSSSYNEQFF; size: .; D: .; J: TRBJ2-1; V: TRBV24-1
DNA: TGCGCCAGCAGCTCACAAACACGGGGTCGTTTGACTGAAGCTTTCTTT; CDR3: CASSSQTRGRLTEAFF; size: few; D: .; J: TRBJ1-1; V: TRBV5-1
DNA: TGCGCCAGCAGCTTGGCCAGGGCGACTGAAGCTTTCTTT; CDR3: CASSLARATEAFF; size: .; D: .; J: TRBJ1-1; V: TRBV5-1
DNA: TGCGCCAGCAGCTTGGTTGCAACGGGCCCTGGAAACACCATATATTTT; CDR3: CASSLVATGPGNTIYF; size: few; D: .; J: TRBJ1-3; V: TRBV5-1
DNA: TGTGCCAGCAGTTATGGGAGGGGGCTTGAAAAACTGTTTTTT; CDR3: CASSYGRGLEKLFF; size: .; D: TRBD1; J: TRBJ1-4; V: TRBV6-6
DNA: TGTGCCAGCTCCAACAGGGGCTCCTACAATGAGCAGTTCTTC; CDR3: CASSNRGSYNEQFF; size: .; D: TRBD1; J: TRBJ2-1; V: TRBV18
DNA: TGCGCCAGCACCCCCACGGTGGGAGATACGCAGTATTTT; CDR3: CASTPTVGDTQYF; size: .; D: .; J: TRBJ2-3; V: TRBV10-2
DNA: TGTGCCAGCAGTGAATCGTCCCAGCCCTCTAACTATGGCTACACCTTC; CDR3: CASSESSQPSNYGYTF; size: .; D: .; J: TRBJ1-2; V: TRBV25-1
DNA: TGTGCCACCAGTGATCCCGACGCGAGCTCCTACAATGAGCAGTTCTTC; CDR3: CATSDPDASSYNEQFF; size: .; D: .; J: TRBJ2-1; V: TRBV24-1
DNA: TGTGCCAGCAGCGTACGCGACAGTCCCGGGACCCAGTACTTC; CDR3: CASSVRDSPGTQYF; size: once; D: .; J: TRBJ2-5; V: TRBV9
DNA: TGCGCCAGCAGCGGTGGGCAGGGGTTGGAAAAACTGTTTTTT; CDR3: CASSGGQGLEKLFF; size: .; D: .; J: TRBJ1-4; V: TRBV5-1
DNA: TGTGCCAGTAGTATAGCCACCGGGGGGGTTGTAGGTGAGCAGTTCTTC; CDR3: CASSIATGGVVGEQFF; size: .; D: TRBD2; J: TRBJ2-1; V: TRBV19
DNA: TGTGCCAGCAGTGAATTTGGTCTTGGCACCTCGAGGCCCTATGGCTACACCTTC; CDR3: CASSEFGLGTSRPYGYTF; size: .; D: .; J: TRBJ1-2; V: TRBV25-1
DNA: TGCGCCAGCAGTTCGGGTTCGAGCTCCTATAATTCACCCCTCCACTTT; CDR3: CASSSGSSSYNSPLHF; size: .; D: .; J: TRBJ1-6; V: TRBV5-1
DNA: TGTGCCAGCAGTTACCGCCTACTAGCGGGGGGGCCTAGGAATGAGCAGTTCTTC; CDR3: CASSYRLLAGGPRNEQFF; size: .; D: TRBD2; J: TRBJ2-1; V: TRBV6-2/TRBV6-3
DNA: TGTGCCAGCAGCGTAGTGCAGGTGGGCTACAATGAGCAGTTCTTC; CDR3: CASSVVQVGYNEQFF; size: .; D: .; J: TRBJ2-1; V: TRBV9
DNA: TGTGCCAGCTCACCAGGACGTGGGGATGAGCAGTTCTTC; CDR3: CASSPGRGDEQFF; size: .; D: .; J: TRBJ2-1; V: TRBV18
DNA: TGTGCCAGTAGCAGAACCGGGACACAGAGCAATCAGCCCCAGCATTTT; CDR3: CASSRTGTQSNQPQHF; size: .; D: .; J: TRBJ1-5; V: TRBV19
DNA: TGTGCCATAAAGAGCAGGACGGAGAACACTGAAGCTTTCTTT; CDR3: CAIKSRTENTEAFF; size: .; D: .; J: TRBJ1-1; V: TRBV10-3
DNA: TGCGCCAGCAGCTTGGGGGGAGCGGGGCAAGAGACCCAGTACTTC; CDR3: CASSLGGAGQETQYF; size: .; D: TRBD2; J: TRBJ2-5; V: TRBV5-1
DNA: TGTGCCAGCGCACGGGCCGGGAATGGCTACACCTTC; CDR3: CASARAGNGYTF; size: once; D: .; J: TRBJ1-2; V: TRBV27
DNA: TGTGCCAGCAGTTACGGACAGGGACAGGGGCCCGGGGAGCTGTTTTTT; CDR3: CASSYGQGQGPGELFF; size: .; D: TRBD1; J: TRBJ2-2; V: TRBV6-5
DNA: TGTGCCAGCGGTTCCATAAACAGGGACAGTGGCTACACCTTC; CDR3: CASGSINRDSGYTF; size: .; D: TRBD1; J: TRBJ1-2; V: TRBV6-6
DNA: TGTGCCAGCAGCACCCCCCAGGGGAACACCATATATTTT; CDR3: CASSTPQGNTIYF; size: .; D: .; J: TRBJ1-3; V: TRBV7-2
DNA: TGTGCCAGCAGCGTAGCTGAGAGTAATGAAAAACTGTTTTTT; CDR3: CASSVAESNEKLFF; size: once; D: .; J: TRBJ1-4; V: TRBV9
DNA: TGTGCCACCAGCAGAGGACCGCCGAGCTCTGGAAACACCATATATTTT; CDR3: CATSRGPPSSGNTIYF; size: once; D: .; J: TRBJ1-3; V: TRBV15
DNA: TGTGCCAGCAGCTTGATCTCATTGAACACTGAAGCTTTCTTT; CDR3: CASSLISLNTEAFF; size: .; D: .; J: TRBJ1-1; V: TRBV5-5